The 16 T cell receptor beta chains below were found in one sample sequenced in a study of T-cell memory formation after mild COVID-19 (dated by TCRdb to 2020 to 2022). Preparation of the library involved 5' RACE. Sequencing was carried out with an Illumina NovaSeq 6000. The public reads were reprocessed in TCRdb via fastp at Q25 and MiXCR, keeping in-frame beta chains. CDR3 protein duplicates are merged, each entry listing the most common genes and DNA. The sample yields roughly 600,000 distinct CDR3 sequences; around 17% were counted once. About 12% of the sample is in the top ten clones. Sequenced material: PBMCs or a T cell subset sorted from them (not recorded which). The receptors shown here come from an adult woman who had mild COVID-19 (a few samples of this study predate the infection). The sample titles of this study are shuffled in the database, so cell type and time point are left out; the donor was told from shared clones.

The rearrangement uses TRBV12-3 or TRBV12-4 and TRBJ2-1; D uncertain. With 5 bases removed from V and 8 bases from J, the gap between germline ends came to 13 bases. CDR3 length: 13 residues. The CDR3: CASSTITGHEQFF. Written as DNA, the CDR3 is TGTGCCAGCAGTACCATTACGGGCCATGAGCAGTTCTTC.

The sample holds a few counts of this clonotype. The gene calls are TRBV12-3 or TRBV12-4 and TRBJ2-1; D call uncertain. The CDR3 loop spans 13 amino acids. The V gene lost 6 bases and the J gene lost 9 bases, with 15 bases spanning the gap. For the CDR3, the DNA is TGTGCCAGCAGCCCACTAACGGTGGGTGAGCAGTTCTTC. It is translated as CASSPLTVGEQFF.

This chain joins TRBV10-3 and TRBJ1-6; 12 bases agree with TRBD1. The V segment lost 6 bases and the J segment 9 bases; nucleotides outside the gene matches: 3. The CDR3 sequence is 14 residues long. The germline gives CDR1 ENHRY, CDR2 SYGVKD. CDR3 loop: CAISGTGGSSPLHF. The CDR3 nucleotides read TGTGCCATCAGCGGGACAGGGGGCAGTTCACCCCTCCACTTT.

This clonotype has only a few counts. At one of its ends the junction is not consistent with the germline gene, which may arise from a read error. The J gene is TRBJ1-2, the V gene TRBV6-1; D remains ambiguous. The CDR3 contains 12 residues. From germline, CDR1 is MNHNS and CDR2 SASEGT. CDR3 residues: CASSEMDRTSSF. As DNA, the CDR3 is TGTGCCAGCAGTGAAATGGACCGTACGTCCTCCTTC.

This clonotype occurred a few times. J is TRBJ1-1 and V is TRBV5-1; D remains unclear. This CDR3 comprises 12 residues. Germline values: CDR1 SGHRS, CDR2 YFSETQ. Trimming stripped 3 bases from V and 4 bases from J, with 7 bases between. The CDR3 DNA is TGCGCCAGCAGCTCCACGGGCACTGAAGCTTTCTTT. It codes for CASSSTGTEAFF.

This clonotype was counted between two and nine times. This chain links TRBV5-4 with TRBJ2-5; the match to TRBD1 covers 7 bases. The J segment lost 4 bases and the V segment lost 2 bases, leaving 11 bases of the junction unmatched. The CDR3 runs to 16 residues. Germline values: CDR1 SGHNT, CDR2 YYREEE (reference sequence). This CDR3 reads CASSLSAGGNRETQYF. CDR3 sequence (DNA): TGTGCCAGCAGCTTATCGGCAGGGGGAAATAGAGAGACCCAGTACTTC. The full variable domain, its missing parts supplied by reference TRBV5-4 and TRBJ2-5, is ETGVTQSPTHLIKTRGQQVTLRCSSQSGHNTVSWYQQALGQGPQFIFQYYREEENGRGNFPPRFSGLQFPNYSSELNVNALELDDSALYLCASSLSAGGNRETQYFGPGTRLLVL.

A few counts support this clonotype. This chain joins TRBV30 and TRBJ2-3, with TRBD2 matching over 12 bases. This CDR3 is built from 15 residues. In germline, CDR1 is GTSNPN, CDR2 SVGIG (reference sequence). V shed 1 base and J 7 bases; nucleotides not matched to a gene: 6. This CDR3 is CAWSGLAGDSYTQYF. The CDR3 DNA follows: TGTGCCTGGAGTGGACTAGCGGGGGACTCCTATACGCAGTATTTT.

This clonotype was counted once. The gene calls are TRBV3-1 and TRBJ1-4; D ambiguous. CDR3 length: 16 amino acids. Germline CDR1 LGHDT, CDR2 YNNKEL (reference sequence). V was clipped by 1 base and J by 3 bases, with 12 bases between them. The CDR3 protein is CASSQGGFRANEKLFF. The CDR3 DNA follows: TGTGCCAGCAGCCAAGGCGGCTTTAGGGCTAATGAAAAACTGTTTTTT.

V gene TRBV15 combines with J gene TRBJ2-3, with 9 bases identical to TRBD1. This CDR3 region has 16 residues. Germline CDR1 is LNHNV and CDR2 is YYDKDF (reference sequence). V shed 6 bases, J shed 1 base, and the junction held 8 bases outside the gene matches. In nucleotides, the CDR3 is TGTGCCACCAGGAGTGCACGGACAGGGGGCACAGATACGCAGTATTTT. Amino acid sequence: CATRSARTGGTDTQYF. Supplemented by reference TRBV15 and TRBJ2-3, the full variable domain reads DAMVIQNPRYQVTQFGKPVTLSCSQTLNHNVMYWYQQKSSQAPKLLFHYYDKDFNNEADTPDNFQSRRPNTSFCFLDIRSPGLGDTAMYLCATRSARTGGTDTQYFGPGTRLTVL.

V gene TRBV10-3 combines with J gene TRBJ2-7, with 8 bases matching TRBD1. This CDR3 is 16 amino acids long. V lost 6 bases, J lost 4 bases, and 14 bases stayed unmatched. Per the germline V gene, CDR1 is ENHRY and CDR2 is SYGVKD. This CDR3 reads CAISDPGQAMDYEQYF. The CDR3 DNA is TGTGCCATCAGCGATCCGGGACAGGCCATGGATTACGAGCAGTACTTC.

This clonotype was observed a handful of times. The chain links TRBV29-1 to TRBJ2-7, with D tentatively TRBD1 or TRBD2 (6 bases each). The CDR3 runs 16 residues. Germline assignment: CDR1 SQVTM and CDR2 ANQGSEA. The V end was cut by 1 base, the J end by 5 bases, with 21 bases between. The CDR3 spells CSVEGPRGAVVDEQYF. Here the CDR3 DNA reads TGCAGCGTTGAAGGGCCTAGGGGGGCGGTCGTCGACGAGCAGTACTTC.

CDR3 coding DNA: TGTGCCAGCAGCCAAGGGACTCTTACAGAGGGGGAGACCCAGTACTTC. Residues: CASSQGTLTEGETQYF. V and J are TRBV5-5 and TRBJ2-5, with TRBD2 as a possible D gene (6 bases). Germline V gene data show CDR1 as SGHKS and CDR2 as YYEKEE (reference sequence). Trimming stripped 4 bases from V and 5 bases from J, with 21 bases between. This CDR3 is built from 16 residues.

The rearrangement joins TRBV5-1 to TRBJ2-3; perhaps TRBD2 as D (7 bases). The CDR3 contains 16 residues. CDR1 and CDR2 from the germline V gene are SGHRS and YFSETQ. Between the trimmed V and J ends, which lost 4 bases and 1 base, there was a span of 16 bases. The CDR3 loop is CASSLWAGAGTDTQYF. In DNA, the CDR3 is TGCGCCAGCAGCCTCTGGGCGGGGGCCGGCACAGATACGCAGTATTTT.

J is TRBJ2-7 and V is TRBV5-5, with D possibly matching TRBD1 (5 bases). The V and J ends lost 5 bases and 2 bases respectively, with 17 bases between them. The CDR3 covers 15 residues. Germline V gene lookup returns CDR1 SGHKS and CDR2 YYEKEE (reference sequence). The CDR3 protein is CASRLAFAGTYEQYF. The CDR3 DNA reads as TGTGCCAGCAGGCTGGCTTTCGCAGGGACCTACGAGCAGTACTTC.

The chain links TRBV6-5 to TRBJ2-6, with D perhaps assigned TRBD1 or TRBD2 (6 bases each). CDR1 and CDR2 from the germline V gene are MNHEY and SVGAGI. This CDR3 is built from 22 residues. The V gene lost 5 bases and the J gene lost 0 bases, with 29 bases spanning the gap. The chain's CDR3 is CASSGVITSLRGGGSGANVLTF. CDR3 DNA: TGTGCCAGCAGTGGTGTTATCACTAGCCTCAGGGGAGGAGGCTCTGGGGCCAACGTCCTGACTTTC.

This clonotype was seen more than once but under ten times. The chain combines TRBV18 with TRBJ1-1; no reliable D call. V dropped 2 bases and J dropped 10 bases, with 17 bases sitting between them. The germline V gene encodes CDR1 KGHSH and CDR2 LQKENI. The CDR3 sequence is 14 residues long. The CDR3 here is CASSPSSSPPGAFF. The CDR3 DNA sequence: TGTGCCAGCTCACCAAGCAGTAGTCCCCCGGGAGCTTTCTTT.